This T cell receptor beta chain appears in the sequencing data of a study of cytomegalovirus exposure and HLA in healthy donors (dated by TCRdb to the late 2010s). Context from the whole study: An earlier analysis of approximately 640 of the donors reported roughly 270 Gb of sequence data and 117 million unique TCR beta sequences from about 200 million T cells. An early release that covered about 640 HLA-typed donors contained about 300 gigabases of sequencing data and 70 million to 100 million unique TCR sequences. Of the roughly 400 genotyped donors, less than 90% were placed in the genetic ancestry cluster associated with self-reported Caucasian donors. The study aimed to test whether cataloging public T cell receptors could reveal signatures of past pathogen exposure. Using immunosequencing, the study profiled T cell repertoires from 550 to 750 subjects and related those repertoires to cytomegalovirus serostatus. A separate validation cohort of 100 to 150 different subjects was used in addition to the approximately 610-subject first cohort. To predict cytomegalovirus infection status, the study combined high-throughput TCR immunosequencing, statistical association of individual TCRs with disease status, and machine learning. In a later analysis, previously published TCR beta repertoires from roughly 710 donors were re-analyzed and high-resolution HLA genotyping was added so that TCR occurrence patterns could be studied. In the later analysis, no new phenotypic data were used to find candidate immune exposures; instead, reliance was placed on TCR beta sequences and their occurrence across donors. To decide whether each TCR beta V gene segment behaved as functional or pseudogenic, an earlier analysis of 587 of the donors relied on high-throughput TCR beta sequencing. Donor age, sex, ethnicity and CMV serostatus were collected together with the repertoire data. Genome-wide SNP genotypes for about 65% of the roughly 670 donors were used in a later genetic analysis, which treated that subset as a discovery cohort. Every discovery cohort repertoire had been produced on one sequencing platform. Both class I and class II loci were covered by HLA typing, at four-digit resolution. The number of donors typed differed by locus, with roughly 620-640 for A, B, C, DRB1 and DQB1, roughly 550 for DQA1, about 610 for DPA1, and around 430 for DPB1. Several DR-DQ haplotypes were handled as single units for association and clustering because linkage in the cohort was strong. On average, 235,054 unique TCR beta nucleotide sequences were sequenced per donor among about 400 genotyped donors of the cohort, with roughly 20% of those sequences being non-productive. What the work shows at the level of the full study, not this receptor alone: In an earlier analysis of 450 to 750 of the donors, most TCR beta V segments appeared in productive rearrangements about 87% or about 30% of the time, broadly matching IMGT annotations. According to a later analysis, parvovirus B19, influenza, CMV and Epstein-Barr virus appeared linked to several top co-occurrence clusters. A later analysis found that HLA-associated TCR beta chains were more clonally expanded and had lower generation probabilities than equally common non-associated chains. A group of highly shared sequence variants was considered likely to be a technical artifact of the sequencing pipeline. Because counts were too low, roughly 16 rarely observed V segments, including chromosome 9 orphons, were excluded from the earlier analysis of around 640 of the donors. Only TCR beta chains were sequenced in this cohort, and the absence of alpha or paired-chain data limited detectable features. The authors suggested that the approach could potentially be generalized to other disease states and immunological phenotypes. When HLA alleles, especially DR and DQ, strongly co-occurred, TCR associations were difficult to assign to individual alleles. In a later analysis, most CMV-associated TCR beta chains were found to appear HLA-restricted, with HLA associations seemingly driven largely by CMV exposure. In the study, roughly 160 TCR beta chains were listed as associated with cytomegalovirus. Immune exposure information for the cohort was limited to CMV serostatus. Because some donors lacked HLA typing at each locus, the association tests relied only on the typed subset. V-gene and J-gene trimming of TCR beta chains was associated with a missense DCLRE1C variant in a later genetic analysis, and the association was replicated in an independent cohort. According to a later analysis, TCR association rates differed among HLA loci, with DRB1 alleles showing the most associated TCRs and HLA-C alleles showing the fewest. A further reported finding was that TCR beta sequences accurately predicted the HLA-A and HLA-B alleles for most subjects in the first cohort. The presence/absence analyses assumed that sequencing depth was roughly uniform across donors, and that assumption may not be true. In vitro tests confirmed that a few of the cytomegalovirus-associated TCR beta chains recognize cytomegalovirus antigens. Some IMGT-functional V segments, including TRBV6-2 and TRBV6-3, could not be distinguished by the 87-base-pair reads and were therefore excluded. Correlated functional status among segregating V segments might reflect linkage disequilibrium, but an unknown experimental factor could not be ruled out. The classifier was reported to diagnose cytomegalovirus status with high specificity and sensitivity in both the original and validation cohorts. In a later analysis, about 17,000 TCR beta sequences were associated with specific HLA alleles at a false discovery rate of 0.05. Most TCR sequences were observed very rarely across donors, whereas some public TCRs were present in many individuals. A later genetic analysis reported fewer N-insertions in productive TCRs among donors in an Asian-associated ancestry cluster than the approximately 700-donor mean.

A few counts support this clone. The antigen it recognizes is unknown. It has no much larger one-base neighbor in the sample; base qualities were not kept. Its CDR3 holds 15 amino acids, cysteine through phenylalanine. Solely the CDR3 DNA is kept, with 45 bases framed from the first base. V is trimmed back by 4 bases and J by 4 bases, and the junction contains 5 bases that no gene match accounts for. In the germline V gene (reference sequence), CDR1 corresponds to SGHNT and CDR2 to YYREEE. The method was the immunoSEQ multiplex PCR assay. A mixture of 60 forward primers for TCR Vbeta segments and 13 reverse primers for TCR Jbeta segments was used in the multiplex PCR. Amplification of the CDR3 region of rearranged TCR beta genes was performed with a multiplex PCR assay on genomic DNA. Amplified TCR beta libraries were sequenced as 87-base-pair reads on the Illumina HiSeq System. The authors' analysis ran thus. In a later analysis, 77 million or so unique TCR beta chains were counted across the 500 to 850 repertoires, and approximately 11 million of these chains were shared by at least two donors. Raw reads were error-corrected and collapsed into unique sequences with a nearest-neighbor algorithm that merged closely related sequences to remove PCR and sequencing errors. CDR3 sequences were aligned to IMGT reference sequences to assign V, D and J gene segments. For a sequence to be retained, a match of at least six nucleotides to both a V gene segment and a J gene segment was required. Rearrangements were called productive when the CDR3 lacked stop codons and stayed in frame with V and J; all others were non-productive. Following IMGT convention, CDR3 was defined as the stretch from the second conserved V-encoded cysteine up to the conserved J-encoded phenylalanine. In an earlier analysis of around 570 of the donors, sequences lacking an unambiguous match to a single V gene segment were excluded. In an earlier analysis of some 590 of the donors, V segments were called functional above 56.7% productive rearrangements and were called segregating when the between-donor standard deviation exceeded 5%. To diagnose cytomegalovirus status from the catalog of TCR beta chain sequences, a statistical classification framework was built. In a later analysis, TCR nucleotide sequences were compared against IMGT/GENE-DB human TR gene sequences so that V and J genes could be assigned. A later analysis assigned CDR3 sequences and most-parsimonious VDJ recombination scenarios with the TCRdist pipeline. A later analysis defined each TCR beta chain by its CDR3 amino acid sequence plus V-gene family, and excluded reads lacking a unique V-gene family. To address suspected cross-contamination and a sequencing artifact, a later analysis removed 450 to 700 highly shared, low-generation-probability nucleotide sequences. In a later analysis, a clonal expansion index for each public chain was calculated from normalized within-repertoire ranks of inferred template counts. Generation probabilities in a later analysis came from a VDJ recombination model fitted to out-of-frame rearrangements, and those results were checked against IGoR. In a later analysis, hypergeometric tests were used to score TCR-TCR, TCR-HLA and TCR-CMV co-occurrence, with a repertoire-size bias correction applied to TCR pairs. In a later analysis, false discovery rates were estimated by permuting HLA or CMV assignments 20 times. A later analysis grouped co-occurring TCRs with DBSCAN, adding TCRdist sequence similarity when clustering within HLA-allele-positive subsets. Repertoires with fewer than 30,000 or more than 120,000 public chains, plus five repertoires with anomalous nucleotide sharing, were excluded from co-occurrence clustering. TCRdb limited this immuneACCESS table to in-frame rearrangements with V and J called. A share of clones is missing; checked studies link under half to unresolved V genes, and the rest is unexplained. That table supplies the V and J calls and clone size; D and trimming were determined from the DNA. The sample records more than 95,000 clones, about 80% of which are singletons. The ten largest clones capture roughly 3.7% of the sample.

In total, roughly 670 healthy bone marrow donors made up the cohort. All cohort members were sampled while nominally healthy, although unrecorded immune exposures were likely present. The donor tested CMV seropositive and was one of the 289 seropositive cohort members. Each donor provided a peripheral blood sample, and peripheral blood mononuclear cells were used for TCR beta sequencing. The Qiagen DNeasy Blood Extraction Kit was used to extract genomic DNA from the blood cell samples. Sequences were obtained from PBMCs. The V and J genes are TRBV5-4 and TRBJ2-7; TRBD2 matches 13 bases in the middle. The receptor comes from a woman in her thirties or forties in good health and CMV-seropositive. The DNA is as follows: TGTGCCAGCAGCCGGACTAGCGGGAGTATGTACGAGCAGTACTTC. Its translation reads: CASSRTSGSMYEQYF.